The sequence of this T cell receptor (beta chain) was determined in a study of CD8 T cells in ankylosing spondylitis. Regarding this clonotype: Its target is not known.

One entry per CDR3 protein results from TCRdb running MiXCR on the 5' RACE reads. The data contain 750,000 to 850,000 distinct CDR3 sequences, 12% of them singletons. Overall study findings and caveats: Reactive arthritis synovial fluid and blood previously showed some of these motif variants. There was a TCR beta motif, made of eight highly homologous variants, that appeared characteristic of ankylosing spondylitis blood.

This clonotype was obtained from a male donor with ankylosing spondylitis. Material for sequencing was blood, either unsorted or a sorted T cell fraction (not recorded which).

This CDR3 is CAISGFGDRDYGYTF. The DNA for the CDR3 is TGTGCCATCAGTGGGTTTGGGGACAGGGACTATGGCTACACCTTC. The genes are TRBV10-3 and TRBJ1-2; 9 bases are a match to TRBD1. The germline V gene encodes CDR1 ENHRY and CDR2 SYGVKD. The CDR3 contains 15 residues. V trimming: 4 bases; J trimming: 3 bases; junction bases outside the gene matches: 6.